This record looks at one T cell receptor beta chain sequence and its context. CDR3 length: 14 residues. CDR1 is SGHTA, CDR2 FQGNSA, per germline. The trim removed 5 bases at V and 2 bases at J, leaving 4 bases unmatched. TCRbeta library construction was performed incorporating unique molecular identifiers. TCRdb fed the PCR reads into MiXCR, producing one record per CDR3 protein. The sample consists of approximately 400,000 distinct CDR3 sequences, approximately 11% of them appearing once. The data belong to a study of T-cell reconstitution after alpha-beta-depleted transplantation in children. The chain uses TRBV7-2 and TRBJ1-2, with 8 bases aligning to TRBD1. The sequenced sample was PBMCs from the stem cell graft donor, obtained from the stem cell graft. The TCR sequence derives from a human donor who donated a stem cell graft to a child with acute myeloid leukemia. The DNA for the CDR3 is TGTGCCAGCAGCCAATGGACAGGGAACTATGGCTACACCTTC. This encodes CASSQWTGNYGYTF.